These 12 T cell receptor beta chains were sequenced from one sample in a study of blood T cell repertoires in COVID-19 (dated by TCRdb to 2018 to 2021). The protocol used for the library was the immunoSEQ multiplex PCR assay. Drawn from immuneACCESS, this table holds only the in-frame rearrangements with V and J called that TCRdb kept. Clones are partly lost; checked studies trace under half to an unresolved V gene and leave the rest unexplained. The sample yields about 300,000 clones; 80% to 95% were counted once. The top ten hold more than 0.95% of the sample. Material for sequencing was PBMCs or T cells enriched from blood (not recorded which). These receptors came from a woman aged 25-40 years who had recovered from COVID-19.

The sample holds one count of this clone. J is TRBJ1-4 and V is TRBV5-4; tentative D call: TRBD1 (6 bases). Trimming stripped 4 bases from V and 2 bases from J, with 9 bases between. Germline-derived CDR1 and CDR2 are SGHNT and YYREEE (reference sequence). This CDR3 region has 14 residues. This CDR3 is CASSARGTNEKLFF. In nucleotides, the CDR3 is TGTGCCAGCAGCGCAAGGGGGACTAATGAAAAACTGTTTTTT.

V gene TRBV3-1 (or the pseudogene TRBV3-2) combines with J gene TRBJ1-5; D call uncertain. V was pared by 0 bases and J by 3 bases, with 6 bases between. This CDR3 has 14 amino acids. Germline V gene sequence: CDR1 LGHDT, CDR2 YNNKEL (reference sequence). CDR3 bases: TGTGCCAGCAGCCAAGATTTAGTCAATCAGCCCCAGCATTTT. It specifies CASSQDLVNQPQHF.

This chain uses TRBV27 with TRBJ1-5; D perhaps matches TRBD1 (6 bases). The CDR3 is 17 residues long. Germline CDR1 and CDR2: MNHEY and SMNVEV (reference sequence). The V end lost 5 bases, the J end lost 0 bases, and 17 bases lay between the germline ends. Here the CDR3 DNA reads TGTGCCAGCAGTCCAAGACAGGACTCCGTTAGCAATCAGCCCCAGCATTTT. Translation gives CASSPRQDSVSNQPQHF.

This chain connects TRBV29-1 to TRBJ2-5, with 8 bases identical to TRBD2. Trimming at V came to 6 bases and at J to 2 bases, leaving 11 bases not matched to a gene. This CDR3 contains 15 residues. CDR1 and CDR2 (germline): SQVTM, ANQGSEA. The CDR3 spells CSVPKAGEPQETQYF. CDR3 in DNA: TGCAGCGTCCCCAAAGCGGGAGAGCCGCAAGAGACCCAGTACTTC.

A few counts support this clone. The chain couples TRBV27 to TRBJ1-5; TRBD1 matches 7 bases. The length of the CDR3 is 15 residues. Germline CDR1 MNHEY, CDR2 SMNVEV (reference sequence). V lost 6 bases to trimming and J lost 7 bases; unmatched junction nucleotides: 12. CDR3 in DNA: TGTGCCAGCAGCCCCGGGACAGTCTCGGGCCAGCCCCAGCATTTT. As protein: CASSPGTVSGQPQHF.

The gene calls are TRBV6-2 or TRBV6-3 and TRBJ2-7, with 11 bases that match TRBD2. Germline V gene lookup returns CDR1 MNHEY and CDR2 SVGEGT. V lost 6 bases to trimming and J lost 4 bases; unmatched junction nucleotides: 8. This CDR3 comprises 15 residues. The CDR3 is CASSPQLAGEYEQYF. For the CDR3, the DNA is TGTGCCAGCAGCCCTCAACTAGCGGGAGAATACGAGCAGTACTTC.

This clone appeared a single time. V is TRBV7-8 and J is TRBJ2-7; the match to TRBD2 covers 10 bases. The CDR3 extends over 15 amino acids. Germline V lookup: CDR1 SGHVS, CDR2 FQNEAQ. V trimming: 5 bases; J trimming: 2 bases; junction bases outside the gene matches: 6. The CDR3 DNA sequence: TGTGCCAGCAGCCCAGGACTAGCGGAAACCTACGAGCAGTACTTC. Its translation is CASSPGLAETYEQYF.

V gene TRBV9 combines with J gene TRBJ2-5, with TRBD2 identical over 12 bases. The CDR3 consists of 16 residues. Germline V gene data show CDR1 as SGDLS and CDR2 as YYNGEE. Unmatched junction bases numbered 2, after V lost 0 bases and J lost 2 bases. The CDR3 here is CASSVGTSGMQETQYF. CDR3 coding DNA: TGTGCCAGCAGCGTAGGGACTAGCGGGATGCAAGAGACCCAGTACTTC.

The rearrangement uses TRBV7-6 and TRBJ2-2, with D tentatively TRBD1 (6 bases). CDR1 and CDR2 from the germline V gene are SGHVS and FNYEAQ. The ends were cut back, 3 bases at V and 2 bases at J, with 10 bases in the middle. The CDR3 is made up of 15 amino acids. The CDR3 loop is CASSLGTSNTGELFF. CDR3 coding DNA: TGTGCCAGCAGCTTGGGGACAAGTAACACCGGGGAGCTGTTTTTT.

The gene calls are TRBV19 and TRBJ1-4; TRBD1 aligns across 7 bases. CDR3 size: 19 residues. V lost 0 bases to trimming and J lost 3 bases; unmatched junction nucleotides: 13. The germline V gene has CDR1 LNHDA and CDR2 SQIVND (reference sequence). The CDR3 here is CASSIEVLGTAQPNEKLFF. In DNA, the CDR3 is TGTGCCAGTAGTATAGAGGTCCTCGGGACAGCTCAACCTAATGAAAAACTGTTTTTT.

V gene TRBV30 combines with J gene TRBJ1-2, with D perhaps matching TRBD1 (6 bases). The CDR3 consists of 11 residues. The V end lost 4 bases, the J end lost 6 bases, and 9 bases lay between the germline ends. The germline gives CDR1 GTSNPN, CDR2 SVGIG (reference sequence). The CDR3 sequence is CAWIQGNGYTF. CDR3 nucleotide sequence: TGTGCCTGGATACAGGGTAATGGCTACACCTTC.

The chain joins TRBV11-2 to TRBJ1-2; tentatively, D is TRBD1 (5 bases). V shed 5 bases and J shed 1 base, with 17 bases lying between them. The CDR3 extends over 16 amino acids. The V gene's germline CDR1 is SGHAT and CDR2 FQNNGV. This CDR3 reads CASSRQSGTVNYGYTF. The CDR3 bases are TGTGCCAGCAGCCGGCAGTCGGGGACTGTTAACTATGGCTACACCTTC.